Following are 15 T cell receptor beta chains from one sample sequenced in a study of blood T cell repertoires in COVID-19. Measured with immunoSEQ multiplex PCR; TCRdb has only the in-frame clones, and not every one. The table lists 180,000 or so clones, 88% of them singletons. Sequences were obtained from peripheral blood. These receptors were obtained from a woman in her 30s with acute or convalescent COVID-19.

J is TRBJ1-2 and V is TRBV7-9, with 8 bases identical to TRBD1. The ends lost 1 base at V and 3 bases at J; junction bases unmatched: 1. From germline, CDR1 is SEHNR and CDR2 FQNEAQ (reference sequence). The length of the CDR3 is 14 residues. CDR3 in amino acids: CASSLVTGDYGYTF. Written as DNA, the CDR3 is TGTGCCAGCAGCTTAGTGACAGGGGACTATGGCTACACCTTC.

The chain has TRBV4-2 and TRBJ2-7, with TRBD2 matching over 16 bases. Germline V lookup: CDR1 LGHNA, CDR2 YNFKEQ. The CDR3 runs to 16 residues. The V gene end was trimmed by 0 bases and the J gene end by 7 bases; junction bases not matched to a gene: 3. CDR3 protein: CASSQERGLAGGEQYF. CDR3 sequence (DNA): TGTGCCAGCAGCCAAGAGAGGGGACTAGCGGGAGGGGAGCAGTACTTC.

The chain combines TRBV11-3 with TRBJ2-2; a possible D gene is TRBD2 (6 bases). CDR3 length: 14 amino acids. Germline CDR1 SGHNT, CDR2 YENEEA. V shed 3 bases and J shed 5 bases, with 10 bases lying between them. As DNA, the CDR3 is TGTGCCAGCAGCTTCTCCGGACTAACCGGGGAGCTGTTTTTT. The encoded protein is CASSFSGLTGELFF.

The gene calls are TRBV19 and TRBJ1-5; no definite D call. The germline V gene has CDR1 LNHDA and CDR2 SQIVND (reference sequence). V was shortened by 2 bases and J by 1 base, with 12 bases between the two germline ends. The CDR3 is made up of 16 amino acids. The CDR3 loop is CASSISGFVSNQPQHF. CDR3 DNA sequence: TGTGCCAGTAGTATATCGGGGTTCGTAAGCAATCAGCCCCAGCATTTT.

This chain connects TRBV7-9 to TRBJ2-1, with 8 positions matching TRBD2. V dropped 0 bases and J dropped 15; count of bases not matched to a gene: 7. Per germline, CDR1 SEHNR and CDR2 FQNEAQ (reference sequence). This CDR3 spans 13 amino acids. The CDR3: CASSLAGQREMFF. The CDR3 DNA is TGTGCCAGCAGCTTAGCGGGGCAGCGGGAGATGTTCTTC.

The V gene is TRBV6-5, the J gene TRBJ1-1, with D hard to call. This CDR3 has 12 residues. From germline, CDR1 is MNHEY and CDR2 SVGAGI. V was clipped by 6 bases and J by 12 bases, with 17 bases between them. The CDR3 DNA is TGTGCCAGCAGACCGAGGACTCTCGGGACTTTCTTT. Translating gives CASRPRTLGTFF.

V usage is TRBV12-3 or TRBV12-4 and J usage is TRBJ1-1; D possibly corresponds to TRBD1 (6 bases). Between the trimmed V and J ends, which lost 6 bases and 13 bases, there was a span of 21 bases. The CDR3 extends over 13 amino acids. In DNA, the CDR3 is TGTGCCAGCAGGGAACGGGACACCCTTTTATATTTCTTT. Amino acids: CASRERDTLLYFF.

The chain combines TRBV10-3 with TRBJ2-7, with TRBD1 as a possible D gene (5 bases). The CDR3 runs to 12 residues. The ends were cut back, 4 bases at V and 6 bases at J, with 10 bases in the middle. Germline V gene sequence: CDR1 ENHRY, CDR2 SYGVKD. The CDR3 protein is CAISGDSSEQYF. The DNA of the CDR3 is TGTGCCATCAGTGGTGACAGTTCCGAGCAGTACTTC.

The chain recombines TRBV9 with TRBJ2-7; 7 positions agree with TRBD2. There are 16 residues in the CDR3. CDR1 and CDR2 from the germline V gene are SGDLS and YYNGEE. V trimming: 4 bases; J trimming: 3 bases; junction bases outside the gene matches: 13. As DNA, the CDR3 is TGTGCCAGCAGCCCCCGGGGAGCGGGACCCAACTACGAGCAGTACTTC. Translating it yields CASSPRGAGPNYEQYF. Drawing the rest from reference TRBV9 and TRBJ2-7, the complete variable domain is DSGVTQTPKHLITATGQRVTLRCSPRSGDLSVYWYQQSLDQGLQFLIQYYNGEERAKGNILERFSAQQFPDLHSELNLSSLELGDSALYFCASSPRGAGPNYEQYFGPGTRLTVT.

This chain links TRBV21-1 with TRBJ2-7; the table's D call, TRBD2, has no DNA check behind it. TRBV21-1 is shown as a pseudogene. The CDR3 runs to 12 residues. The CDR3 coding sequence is TGTGCCAGCAGCAGTCCTAAGATAAGGCAGTACTTC. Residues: CASSSPKIRQYF.

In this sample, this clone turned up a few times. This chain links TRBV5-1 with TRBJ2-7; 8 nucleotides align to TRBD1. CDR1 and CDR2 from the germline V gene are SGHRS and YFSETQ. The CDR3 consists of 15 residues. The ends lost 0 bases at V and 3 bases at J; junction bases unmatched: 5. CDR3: CASSLGQGNYYEQYF. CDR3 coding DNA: TGCGCCAGCAGCTTGGGACAGGGGAACTACTACGAGCAGTACTTC.

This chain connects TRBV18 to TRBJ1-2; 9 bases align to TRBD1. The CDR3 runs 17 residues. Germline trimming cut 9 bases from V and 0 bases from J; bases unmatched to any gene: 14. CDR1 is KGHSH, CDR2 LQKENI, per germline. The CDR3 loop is CASSGTGSFIANYGYTF. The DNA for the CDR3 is TGTGCCAGTTCCGGGACAGGGTCCTTCATAGCTAACTATGGCTACACCTTC.

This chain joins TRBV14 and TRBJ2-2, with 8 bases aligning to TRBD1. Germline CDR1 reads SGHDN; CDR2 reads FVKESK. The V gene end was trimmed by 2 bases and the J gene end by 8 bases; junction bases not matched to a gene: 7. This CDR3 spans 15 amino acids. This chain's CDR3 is CASSQLTGATGELFF. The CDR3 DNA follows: TGTGCCAGCAGCCAACTGACAGGGGCGACAGGGGAGCTGTTTTTT.

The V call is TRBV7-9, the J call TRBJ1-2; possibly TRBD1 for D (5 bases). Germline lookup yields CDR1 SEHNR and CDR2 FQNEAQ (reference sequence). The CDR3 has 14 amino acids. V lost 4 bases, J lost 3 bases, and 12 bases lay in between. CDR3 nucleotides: TGTGCCAGCAGCTCGTCCTGGGGCCACTATGGCTACACCTTC. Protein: CASSSSWGHYGYTF.

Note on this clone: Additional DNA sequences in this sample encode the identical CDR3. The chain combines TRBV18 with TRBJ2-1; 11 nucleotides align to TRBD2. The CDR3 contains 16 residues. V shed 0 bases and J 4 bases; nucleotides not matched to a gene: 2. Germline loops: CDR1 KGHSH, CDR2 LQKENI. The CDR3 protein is CASSPPGLAEYNEQFF. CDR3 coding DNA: TGTGCCAGCTCACCACCGGGACTAGCGGAGTACAATGAGCAGTTCTTC.